One and the same sample provided the 27 T cell receptor beta chains below, sequenced in a study of blood T cell repertoires in COVID-19. The protocol was immunoSEQ multiplex PCR, while the TCRdb copy is restricted to in-frame clones and leaves out a portion. The top ten hold approximately 2.5% of the sample, which has 250,000 or so clones, just under 90% seen once. The specimen sequenced was peripheral blood. The receptors come from a man aged 30 to 39 with COVID-19, enrolled during active disease.

The rearrangement links TRBV3-1 (or the pseudogene TRBV3-2) to TRBJ2-5; 15 bases fit TRBD2. The germline V gene has CDR1 LGHDT and CDR2 YNNKEL (reference sequence). The CDR3 is 16 residues long. The V and J ends lost 4 bases and 5 bases, in that order; junction bases with no gene match: 5. The CDR3 DNA reads as TGTGCCAGCAGCCTGAGGACTAGCGGGAGGGTCGAGACCCAGTACTTC. Protein sequence: CASSLRTSGRVETQYF.

This clone appeared once. V is TRBV5-4 and J is TRBJ2-6, with D perhaps matching TRBD2 (6 bases). Trimming took off 3 bases at V and 2 bases at J, with 15 bases between the two ends. CDR1 SGHNT and CDR2 YYREEE come from the germline V gene (reference sequence). This CDR3 has 17 residues. The CDR3 reads CASSSPTAGTGANVLTF. Written as DNA, the CDR3 is TGTGCCAGCAGCTCCCCGACGGCGGGAACTGGGGCCAACGTCCTGACTTTC.

This clone was seen only a few times. The chain recombines TRBV9 with TRBJ2-2; 9 bases are a match to TRBD2. The CDR3 sequence is 18 residues long. J was trimmed by 1 base and V by 0 bases; bases with no gene match: 7. CDR1 and CDR2 (germline): SGDLS, YYNGEE. The CDR3 DNA is TGTGCCAGCAGCGTAGGACTAGCGGAGAACCTGAACACCGGGGAGCTGTTTTTT. The encoded protein is CASSVGLAENLNTGELFF.

This clone was seen just once. The chain joins TRBV6-6 to TRBJ1-5, with 9 bases aligning to TRBD1. This CDR3 comprises 14 residues. Trimming cost V 6 bases and J 9 bases; bases outside gene matches: 9. Germline V gene sequence: CDR1 MNHNY, CDR2 SVGAGI (reference sequence). The CDR3 loop reads CASRGTGFVPPQHF. For the CDR3, the DNA is TGTGCCAGCAGGGGGACAGGGTTTGTGCCGCCCCAGCATTTT.

This chain joins TRBV15 and TRBJ1-4; 7 nucleotides align to TRBD1. Germline CDR1 and CDR2: LNHNV and YYDKDF (reference sequence). With V trimmed by 0 bases and J by 8 bases, 3 bases remained unmatched. The CDR3 contains 14 residues. This CDR3 reads CATSRETGREKLFF. CDR3 coding DNA: TGTGCCACCAGCAGAGAGACAGGGAGGGAAAAACTGTTTTTT.

The gene calls are TRBV7-3 and TRBJ2-1, with 12 bases matching TRBD2. CDR3 length equals 14 residues. Germline CDR1 and CDR2: SGHTA and FQGTGA. After removal of 5 bases from V and 7 bases from J, the junction contained 3 bases not matched to a gene. The CDR3 region is CASSPGLAGNEQFF. As DNA, the CDR3 is TGTGCCAGCAGCCCCGGACTAGCGGGGAATGAGCAGTTCTTC. The full variable domain, rest sourced from reference TRBV7-3 and TRBJ2-1, is GAGVSQTPSNKVTEKGKYVELRCDPISGHTALYWYRQSLGQGPEFLIYFQGTGAADDSGLPNDRFFAVRPEGSVSTLKIQRTERGDSAVYLCASSPGLAGNEQFFGPGTRLTVL.

CDR3 loop: CAWSGSSSSYNEQFF. CDR3 nucleotides: TGTGCCTGGAGTGGTAGCTCCAGCTCCTACAATGAGCAGTTCTTC. The J gene is TRBJ2-1, the V gene TRBV30; no clear D. V gave up 1 base and J gave up 0 bases, with 10 bases separating them. The germline V gene has CDR1 GTSNPN and CDR2 SVGIG (reference sequence). The CDR3 extends over 15 amino acids.

The genes are TRBV5-6 and TRBJ2-1, with D maybe TRBD2 (6 bases). V lost 1 base and J 5 bases, leaving 19 bases between the germline ends. CDR3 length: 17 amino acids. The germline V gene encodes CDR1 SGHDT and CDR2 YYEEEE. For the CDR3, the DNA is TGTGCCAGCAGCTTGTTTTCGCGGGCTAGCGCAAACAATGAGCAGTTCTTC. This gives the protein CASSLFSRASANNEQFF.

The chain recombines TRBV4-1 with TRBJ2-5; 8 nucleotides agree with TRBD2. V lost 0 bases to trimming and J lost 4 bases; unmatched junction nucleotides: 7. CDR3 size: 16 residues. The germline V gene has CDR1 MGHRA and CDR2 YSYEKL. CDR3 DNA: TGCGCCAGCAGCCAAGATCGCGGGGGGATCGCAGAGACCCAGTACTTC. Translation: CASSQDRGGIAETQYF.

This clone was seen a handful of times. The chain recombines TRBV7-3 with TRBJ1-6; 9 nucleotides match TRBD1. Losses at the gene ends were 5 bases for V and 9 bases for J; bases not matched to a gene: 8. The CDR3 contains 15 residues. Germline V CDR1 and CDR2: SGHTA, FQGTGA. CDR3 bases: TGTGCCAGCAGCCTTAGACAGGGGGTGTCTTCACCCCTCCACTTT. Protein product: CASSLRQGVSSPLHF.

This clone was seen a single time. The V call is TRBV10-3, the J call TRBJ1-5; D not certain. CDR1 is ENHRY, CDR2 SYGVKD, per germline. The CDR3 sequence is 15 residues long. V was clipped by 0 bases and J by 1 base, with 7 bases between them. Here the CDR3 reads CAISESPGSNQPQHF. The CDR3 DNA reads TGTGCCATCAGTGAGTCACCGGGAAGCAATCAGCCCCAGCATTTT.

CDR3 protein: CASSEDIGQGNGYTF. The CDR3, as DNA: TGTGCCAGCAGTGAAGATATCGGGCAGGGGAATGGCTACACCTTC. The genes are TRBV6-4 and TRBJ1-2, with TRBD1 as a possible D gene (6 bases). The ends were cut back, 3 bases at V and 6 bases at J, with 17 bases in the middle. The CDR3 contains 15 residues. Germline lookup yields CDR1 MRHNA and CDR2 SNTAGT.

The CDR3 loop is CASSFERGSSYNEQFF. In nucleotides, the CDR3 is TGTGCCAGCAGCTTCGAGAGGGGGAGCTCCTACAATGAGCAGTTCTTC. The V gene is TRBV7-2, the J gene TRBJ2-1; D perhaps matches TRBD1 (6 bases). The CDR3 spans 16 residues. V lost 3 bases and J lost 0, with 12 bases in between. Germline V gene sequence: CDR1 SGHTA, CDR2 FQGNSA. Filled out from reference TRBV7-2 and TRBJ2-1, the complete variable domain reads GAGVSQSPSNKVTEKGKDVELRCDPISGHTALYWYRQSLGQGLEFLIYFQGNSAPDKSGLPSDRFSAERTGGSVSTLTIQRTQQEDSAVYLCASSFERGSSYNEQFFGPGTRLTVL.

This clone was detected only once. V and J are TRBV7-9 and TRBJ1-4; no definite D call. Trimming pared 8 bases from V and 5 bases from J, leaving 9 bases between. CDR1 and CDR2 (germline): SEHNR, FQNEAQ (reference sequence). This CDR3 is built from 12 residues. The CDR3 loop is CASAQKNEKLFF. DNA of the CDR3: TGTGCCAGCGCACAGAAGAATGAAAAACTGTTTTTT.

This clone was counted many times. V usage is TRBV10-3 and J usage is TRBJ1-6, with TRBD1 matching over 9 bases. V shed 7 bases, J shed 7 bases, and the junction held 5 bases outside the gene matches. The CDR3 runs to 14 residues. The germline gives CDR1 ENHRY, CDR2 SYGVKD. CDR3 nucleotide sequence: TGTGCCATCACCCCGGGACAGGGAAATTCACCCCTCCACTTT. Translated: CAITPGQGNSPLHF.

V usage is TRBV20-1 and J usage is TRBJ2-7, with 7 bases lining up with TRBD1. In germline, CDR1 is DFQATT, CDR2 SNEGSKA (reference sequence). This CDR3 has 14 residues. Trimming removed 3 bases from V and 2 bases from J; junction bases left unmatched: 7. The CDR3 reads CSASRQGYPYEQYF. As DNA, the CDR3 is TGCAGTGCTAGTCGACAGGGTTATCCCTACGAGCAGTACTTC.

Comment on this clone: The same CDR3 arises from other DNA sequences in this sample as well. V usage is TRBV27 and J usage is TRBJ2-7; 11 bases map to TRBD1. CDR1 and CDR2 (germline): MNHEY, SMNVEV (reference sequence). The CDR3 runs 15 residues. With V trimmed by 6 bases and J by 2 bases, 6 bases remained unmatched. The CDR3 loop is CASSLRGQGAYEQYF. As DNA, the CDR3 is TGTGCCAGCAGCCTGAGGGGACAGGGGGCCTACGAGCAGTACTTC.

The V gene is TRBV6-2 or TRBV6-3, the J gene TRBJ1-5, with D maybe TRBD1 (5 bases). CDR1 and CDR2 from the germline V gene are MNHEY and SVGEGT. The CDR3 has 11 residues. V was pared by 3 bases and J by 14 bases, with 11 bases between. The CDR3 reads CASSYSGLKHF. Here the CDR3 DNA reads TGTGCCAGCAGTTATTCAGGGTTGAAGCATTTT.

This sequence joins TRBV5-8 and TRBJ2-1, with 9 bases lining up with TRBD2. J was trimmed by 7 bases and V by 1 base; bases with no gene match: 12. This CDR3 comprises 17 residues. The germline gives CDR1 SGHTS, CDR2 YDEGEE. The CDR3 DNA reads as TGTGCCAGCAGCTTGTGGGCGGGAGGGCCGAGGAGAAATGAGCAGTTCTTC. Protein product: CASSLWAGGPRRNEQFF.

The V and J genes are TRBV19 and TRBJ1-1; unclear D gene. CDR3 length: 15 residues. The germline V and J ends were trimmed by 0 bases and 1 base, with 9 bases remaining between them. Germline loops: CDR1 LNHDA, CDR2 SQIVND (reference sequence). The CDR3 DNA sequence: TGTGCCAGTAGTATAGACATTGGCGGGAACACTGAAGCTTTCTTT. Its protein product is CASSIDIGGNTEAFF.

The gene calls are TRBV4-1 and TRBJ1-2; tentative D call: TRBD1 (5 bases). Germline CDR1 reads MGHRA; CDR2 reads YSYEKL. Trimming stripped 0 bases from V and 4 bases from J, with 12 bases between. This CDR3 has 15 amino acids. Written as DNA, the CDR3 is TGCGCCAGCAGCCAAGAGAGGCAGGGCCCCTATGGCTACACCTTC. Its protein product is CASSQERQGPYGYTF.

The genes are TRBV24-1 and TRBJ2-7; D possibly corresponds to TRBD1 (5 bases). This CDR3 comprises 12 residues. Germline assignment: CDR1 KGHDR and CDR2 SFDVKD. V dropped 7 bases and J dropped 4 bases, with 10 bases sitting between them. This chain's CDR3 is CATRGDSYEQYF. The DNA for the CDR3 is TGTGCCACCAGGGGCGACAGTTACGAGCAGTACTTC.

This clone appeared once. The J gene is TRBJ1-1, the V gene TRBV5-4; 9 bases are a match to TRBD1. The junction had 14 bases not matched to a gene; V was cut back by 4 bases and J by 1 base. The CDR3 covers 18 residues. Germline assignment: CDR1 SGHNT and CDR2 YYREEE (reference sequence). The CDR3 protein is CASSQRQDRGFSNTEAFF. As DNA, the CDR3 is TGTGCCAGCAGCCAACGCCAGGACAGGGGATTTTCGAACACTGAAGCTTTCTTT.

The gene calls are TRBV5-3 and TRBJ1-6; unclear D gene. TRBV5-3 is reported as an ORF; its role is uncertain. The length of the CDR3 is 16 residues. The V end was cut by 8 bases, the J end by 3 bases, with 18 bases between. Here the CDR3 reads CASQSAGVHYNSPLHF. The CDR3 DNA sequence: TGTGCCAGCCAGTCAGCCGGGGTCCACTATAATTCACCCCTCCACTTT.

This sequence joins TRBV11-2 and TRBJ1-1; a weak D match, TRBD1 (5 bases). The germline CDR1 and CDR2 sequences are SGHAT and FQNNGV. The V and J ends lost 3 bases and 3 bases respectively, with 17 bases between them. This CDR3 is built from 16 residues. The CDR3 DNA is TGTGCCAGCAGCTTCAGCGGGGCGCTGAGCCACACTGAAGCTTTCTTT. Its protein is CASSFSGALSHTEAFF. Complete variable domain (other parts from reference TRBV11-2 and TRBJ1-1): EAGVAQSPRYKIIEKRQSVAFWCNPISGHATLYWYQQILGQGPKLLIQFQNNGVVDDSQLPKDRFSAERLKGVDSTLKIQPAKLEDSAVYLCASSFSGALSHTEAFFGQGTRLTVV.

The chain recombines TRBV7-2 with TRBJ2-3, with TRBD1 matching over 9 bases. The V gene's germline CDR1 is SGHTA and CDR2 FQGNSA. Trimming took 5 bases from V and 4 from J; bases not matched to a gene: 7. This CDR3 is built from 15 residues. CDR3 nucleotide sequence: TGTGCCAGCAGCCCAGGGACAGGGTGGGCAGATACGCAGTATTTT. Translating gives CASSPGTGWADTQYF.

This clone has just one count. The chain is built from TRBV2 and TRBJ2-2; TRBD2 matches at 7 bases. The CDR3 is 14 residues long. The germline gives CDR1 SNHLY, CDR2 FYNNEI. V lost 4 bases to trimming and J lost 6 bases; unmatched junction nucleotides: 5. DNA of the CDR3: TGTGCCAGCAGTGTTGGGGCGGGAGCCGGGGAGCTGTTTTTT. Translated: CASSVGAGAGELFF.